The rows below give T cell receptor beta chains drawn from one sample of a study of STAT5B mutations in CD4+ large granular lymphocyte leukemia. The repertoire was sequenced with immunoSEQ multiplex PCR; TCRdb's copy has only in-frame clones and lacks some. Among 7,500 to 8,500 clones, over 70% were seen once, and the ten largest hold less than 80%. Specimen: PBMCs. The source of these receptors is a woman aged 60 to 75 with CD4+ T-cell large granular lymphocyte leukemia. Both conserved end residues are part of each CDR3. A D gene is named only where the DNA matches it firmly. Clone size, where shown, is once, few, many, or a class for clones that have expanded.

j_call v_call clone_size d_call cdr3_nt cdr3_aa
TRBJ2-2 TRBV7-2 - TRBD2 TGTGCCAGCAGTCCTCGGGGGACTAGCGGGGGGGCGGGCACCGGGGAGCTGTTTTTT CASSPRGTSGGAGTGELFF
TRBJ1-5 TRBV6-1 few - TGTGCCAGCAGGCCAGACAGAAGGGGGAATCAGCCCCAGCATTTT CASRPDRRGNQPQHF
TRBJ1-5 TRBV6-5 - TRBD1 TGTGCCAGCAGTCCAAGGGGGCGAGGAGGTCAGCCCCAGCATTTT CASSPRGRGGQPQHF
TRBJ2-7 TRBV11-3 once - TGTGCCAGCAGCTTAGGCGGCCAGGGTCATTACGAGCAGTACTTC CASSLGGQGHYEQYF
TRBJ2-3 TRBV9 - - TGTGCCAGCAGCGTAGTAGACACAGATACGCAGTATTTT CASSVVDTDTQYF
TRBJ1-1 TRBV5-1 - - TGCGCCAGCAGCCTTCATGACAGGCAGAACACTGAAGCTTTCTTT CASSLHDRQNTEAFF
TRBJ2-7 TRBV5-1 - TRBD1 TGCGCCAGCAGCCAGGGACTTCCGGGGACAGGGGGCAGGGAGCAGTACTTC CASSQGLPGTGGREQYF
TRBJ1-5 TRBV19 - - TGTGCCAGTAGTATGGATTTGGCAGGCTATAGCAATCAGCCCCAGCATTTT CASSMDLAGYSNQPQHF
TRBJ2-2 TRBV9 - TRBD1 TGTGCCAGCAGCGTAGGGGCCGCGACAGGGACGGGGGAGCTGTTTTTT CASSVGAATGTGELFF
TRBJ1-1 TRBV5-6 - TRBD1 TGTGCCAGCAGCTCTACAGGGGGGATAACTGAAGCTTTCTTT CASSSTGGITEAFF
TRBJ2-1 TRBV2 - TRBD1 TGTGCCACCGTCCCGGGACAGGGTGAGGGTGAGCAGTTCTTC CATVPGQGEGEQFF
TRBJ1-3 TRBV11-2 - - TGTGCCAGCAGCCCTCGTCTCTCTGGAAACACCATATATTTT CASSPRLSGNTIYF
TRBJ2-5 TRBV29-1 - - TGCAGCGTTGGCAAGGACATCCAAGAGACCCAGTACTTC CSVGKDIQETQYF
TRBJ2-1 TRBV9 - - TGTGCCAGCAGCGTAGCTACGAAGGGCTTTCACTCCTACAATGAGCAGTTCTTC CASSVATKGFHSYNEQFF
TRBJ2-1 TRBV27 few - TGTGCCAGCAGTTTAAAGGGGAGGGAGCAGTTCTTC CASSLKGREQFF
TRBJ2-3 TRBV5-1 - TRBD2 TGCGCCAGCAGCTGGCCTAGCGGCGGAGATACGCAGTATTTT CASSWPSGGDTQYF
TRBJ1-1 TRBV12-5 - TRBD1 TGTGCTAGTGGTTTGGTTTGGACAGGGGACCGGAACACTGAAGCTTTCTTT CASGLVWTGDRNTEAFF
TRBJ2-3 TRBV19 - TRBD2 TGTGCCAGTAGTAAGCTAGCGGGGAGCACAGATACGCAGTATTTT CASSKLAGSTDTQYF
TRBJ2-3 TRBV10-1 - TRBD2 TGCGCCAGCAGGGAGGGAGGGCCAGGAGATACGCAGTATTTT CASREGGPGDTQYF
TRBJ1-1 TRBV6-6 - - TGTGCCAGCAGTTACAGGGGAATGAACACTGAAGCTTTCTTT CASSYRGMNTEAFF
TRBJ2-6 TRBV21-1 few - TGTGCCAGCAGCGCGGGACGTTCATCTCTCTCTGGGGCCAACGTCCTGACTTTC CASSAGRSSLSGANVLTF
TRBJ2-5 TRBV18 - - TGTGCCAGCTCACCTTTCAGGGAGGGGGCCGGAGAGACCCAGTACTTC CASSPFREGAGETQYF